This TCR beta chain was obtained from a study of blood T cell repertoires in COVID-19. Study-wide background: Researchers got acute and convalescent COVID-19 samples from the United States, Italy and Spain. The analysed material was cDNA or gDNA that came from T cells, B-cell-depleted T cells, or PBMCs.

Source study methods: Estimated nucleated cell counts came from reference gene primer amplification. Profiling relied on immunoSEQ multiplex PCR, and the TCRdb table lists in-frame clones only, not all of them. V and J calls and clone size come straight from that table; D and trimming were deduced from the DNA. The sample has about 360,000 clones; 83% are singletons. Input material: peripheral blood. The origin of this receptor is a man aged 25 to 40 with active or convalescent COVID-19.

CDR3 nucleotides: TGCAGCGTTGGGCTAGCGGAGAGATCCTACGAGCAGTACTTC. It translates to CSVGLAERSYEQYF. V is TRBV29-1 and J is TRBJ2-7; TRBD2 aligns across 7 bases. Germline V CDR1 and CDR2: SQVTM, ANQGSEA. The V gene end was trimmed by 4 bases and the J gene end by 1 base; junction bases not matched to a gene: 7. The CDR3 runs 14 residues.